This entry lists 2 T cell receptor beta chains sequenced from one sample in a study of neurological immune-mediated disorders. Each CDR3 protein is one row after TCRdb ran MiXCR on the 5' RACE reads. The repertoire holds about 55,000 distinct CDR3 sequences, with roughly 3.5% as singletons. Material for sequencing was PBMCs. These receptors all come from a man aged 25 to 45 with multiple sclerosis.

This clonotype was seen many times. The V and J genes are TRBV6-6 and TRBJ2-2, with D hard to call. The CDR3 runs 11 residues. Germline loops: CDR1 MNHNY, CDR2 SVGAGI (reference sequence). For the CDR3, the DNA is TGTGCGGCATTGCGGACCGGGGAGCTGTTTTTT. Its translation is CAALRTGELFF.

This clonotype was detected ten times or more. The V and J genes are TRBV20-1 and TRBJ1-2; D is unresolved. Germline values: CDR1 DFQATT, CDR2 SNEGSKA (reference sequence). V lost 6 bases and J 1 base, leaving 12 bases between the germline ends. This CDR3 is 13 amino acids long. CDR3 region: CSAPKADNYGYTF. CDR3 coding DNA: TGCAGTGCCCCGAAGGCGGATAACTATGGCTACACCTTC.